This record looks at one T cell receptor beta chain sequence and its context. The antigen remains undetermined. These data belong to a study of T cells in Graves' hyperthyroidism and ophthalmopathy. Across the study: Before treatment of any kind, peripheral blood was taken at initial diagnosis. Study-wide results and limits: Ophthalmopathy got predicted by the model a median approximately 6 months before its onset. Most thyroid clonotypes that were expanded above 0.001 also turned up in blood.

Germline V gene data show CDR1 as ENHRY and CDR2 as SYGVKD. The CDR3 contains 16 residues. The trim removed 5 bases at V and 6 bases at J, leaving 13 bases unmatched. Stable Graves' hyperthyroidism meant no ophthalmopathy progression within 18 months. RNA transcripts were the template for amplifying TCR beta CDR3 regions. During a first-round RT-PCR of the TCR CDR3, the HTBI primer set was used. TCRdb reprocessed the multiplex PCR reads with MiXCR, giving one entry per CDR3 protein. The sample has around 760,000 distinct CDR3 sequences, around 40% seen once; the top ten hold 30% to 40%. The clonotype originates from a woman in her 40s with Graves' hyperthyroidism. The chain carries TRBV10-3 and TRBJ1-2, with 9 positions matching TRBD1. The sample comprised blood. CDR3 nucleotide sequence: TGTGCCATCAGTAAGACTAGCGGGACAGGGATTGATGGCTACACCTTC. This sequence encodes CAISKTSGTGIDGYTF.